This passage covers 8 T cell receptor beta chains from one sample sequenced in a study of beta chain features in type 1 diabetes. Sequenced material consisted of expressed TCRB transcripts (all of the isolated RNA was reverse transcribed). Clones were sequenced by immunoSEQ multiplex PCR, and TCRdb holds only the in-frame ones, with some missing. The data hold around 450,000 clones, with more than 9.5% observed a single time. Specimen: naive CD4+ T cells from blood. These TCRs come from a woman between 18 and 29 years old in good health.

This clone was seen a few times. This chain connects TRBV5-1 to TRBJ2-5; D is undetermined. The V end was cut by 0 bases, the J end by 3 bases, with 6 bases between. Per germline, CDR1 SGHRS and CDR2 YFSETQ. CDR3 length equals 13 residues. CDR3 sequence (DNA): TGCGCCAGCAGCTTGGTGGGGAAAGAGACCCAGTACTTC. It is translated as CASSLVGKETQYF.

The chain has TRBV6-6 and TRBJ2-7; D is perhaps TRBD2 (6 bases). The germline V gene encodes CDR1 MNHNY and CDR2 SVGAGI (reference sequence). V was cut by 6 bases and J by 2 bases, with 17 bases left in between. The CDR3 sequence is 15 residues long. The CDR3 spells CASSTLGLSTYEQYF. Written as DNA, the CDR3 is TGTGCCAGCAGCACGCTGGGACTGTCAACCTACGAGCAGTACTTC.

The V and J genes are TRBV7-2 and TRBJ2-1; D may be TRBD1 (5 bases). The V gene lost 5 bases and the J gene lost 4 bases, with 9 bases spanning the gap. The germline gives CDR1 SGHTA, CDR2 FQGNSA. The CDR3 runs to 13 residues. CDR3 nucleotide sequence: TGTGCCAGCAGCCCGCGACAGTACAATGAGCAGTTCTTC. Protein: CASSPRQYNEQFF.

This clone was observed a handful of times. V is TRBV15 and J is TRBJ2-1; D unclear. The CDR3 is 14 residues long. CDR1 is LNHNV and CDR2 is YYDKDF in the germline V gene (reference sequence). Trimming cost V 5 bases and J 0 bases, with 8 bases left between them. The CDR3 loop reads CATSLDISYNEQFF. CDR3 DNA: TGTGCCACCAGCCTTGATATCTCCTACAATGAGCAGTTCTTC. Based on the CDR3 plus reference TRBV15 and TRBJ2-1, the full variable domain is DAMVIQNPRYQVTQFGKPVTLSCSQTLNHNVMYWYQQKSSQAPKLLFHYYDKDFNNEADTPDNFQSRRPNTSFCFLDIRSPGLGDTAMYLCATSLDISYNEQFFGPGTRLTVL.

This clone showed up just a few times. The rearrangement joins TRBV7-2 to TRBJ2-4; D gene ambiguous. The CDR3 length is 14 residues. The ends were cut back, 2 bases at V and 4 bases at J, with 9 bases in the middle. CDR1 is SGHTA, CDR2 FQGNSA, per germline. CDR3 amino acids: CASSLYGEKNIQYF. Here the CDR3 DNA reads TGTGCCAGCAGCTTATATGGCGAGAAAAACATTCAGTACTTC. The full variable domain, rest sourced from reference TRBV7-2 and TRBJ2-4, is GAGVSQSPSNKVTEKGKDVELRCDPISGHTALYWYRQSLGQGLEFLIYFQGNSAPDKSGLPSDRFSAERTGGSVSTLTIQRTQQEDSAVYLCASSLYGEKNIQYFGAGTRLSVL.

This clone was seen a handful of times. The V and J genes are TRBV9 and TRBJ2-1; D remains ambiguous. The V gene's germline CDR1 is SGDLS and CDR2 YYNGEE. Trimming removed 0 bases at V and 3 bases at J, with 10 bases between. The CDR3 length is 15 residues. The CDR3 is CASSVDIRYYNEQFF. DNA of the CDR3: TGTGCCAGCAGCGTAGACATCCGCTACTACAATGAGCAGTTCTTC.

The rearrangement links TRBV7-2 to TRBJ1-5, with D maybe TRBD1 (6 bases). The CDR3 consists of 15 residues. V dropped 1 base and J dropped 7 bases, with 14 bases sitting between them. Germline CDR1 reads SGHTA; CDR2 reads FQGNSA. The CDR3 nucleotides read TGTGCCAGCAGCTTAGTAACAGGGACGTTCCAGCCCCAGCATTTT. Translating gives CASSLVTGTFQPQHF.

This clone has just a few counts. The chain recombines TRBV4-1 with TRBJ1-4, with 7 bases matching TRBD1. The germline V gene has CDR1 MGHRA and CDR2 YSYEKL. The CDR3 is 15 residues long. J was trimmed by 6 bases and V by 0 bases; bases with no gene match: 4. This chain's CDR3 is CASSQDSRGDEKLFF. The CDR3 DNA reads as TGCGCCAGCAGCCAAGATAGCAGGGGGGATGAAAAACTGTTTTTT.